What follows are 17 T cell receptor beta chains derived from one specimen sequenced in a study of blood T cell repertoires in COVID-19. Profiling relied on immunoSEQ multiplex PCR, and the TCRdb table lists in-frame clones only, not all of them. This sample has 90,000 or so clones, with 70% to 80% found just once. The specimen sequenced was peripheral blood. The receptors stem from a human donor in a cohort sampled during active COVID-19.

The sample holds one count of this clone. The V gene is TRBV11-1, the J gene TRBJ1-1; 7 nucleotides align to TRBD1. The CDR3 runs to 14 residues. CDR1 is SGHAT and CDR2 is FQDESV in the germline V gene (reference sequence). The J segment lost 4 bases and the V segment lost 5 bases, leaving 7 bases of the junction unmatched. The CDR3 DNA sequence: TGTGCCAGCAGCCTTACAGGGGATGGCACTGAAGCTTTCTTT. The encoded protein is CASSLTGDGTEAFF. Full variable domain (remainder filled in from reference TRBV11-1 and TRBJ1-1): EAEVAQSPRYKITEKSQAVAFWCDPISGHATLYWYRQILGQGPELLVQFQDESVVDDSQLPKDRFSAERLKGVDSTLKIQPAELGDSAMYLCASSLTGDGTEAFFGQGTRLTVV.

This clone was recorded a few times. The V call is TRBV7-8, the J call TRBJ2-7; tentatively, D is TRBD1 (5 bases). The CDR3 has 11 residues. Per germline, CDR1 SGHVS and CDR2 FQNEAQ. The germline V and J ends were trimmed by 2 bases and 12 bases, with 11 bases remaining between them. CDR3 sequence reads: CASSLQGAMYF. DNA for the CDR3: TGTGCCAGCAGCTTACAAGGGGCAATGTACTTC. Drawing the rest from reference TRBV7-8 and TRBJ2-7, the complete variable domain is GAGVSQSPRYKVAKRGQDVALRCDPISGHVSLFWYQQALGQGPEFLTYFQNEAQLDKSGLPSDRFFAERPEGSVSTLKIQRTQQEDSAVYLCASSLQGAMYFGPGTRLTVT.

This clone appeared a few times. CDR3: CASRLDRDYGYTF. The CDR3, as DNA: TGTGCCAGCAGACTAGACAGGGACTATGGCTACACCTTC. The chain links TRBV6-5 to TRBJ1-2, with TRBD1 matching 7 bases. V was pared by 6 bases and J by 3 bases, with 4 bases of the junction left unmatched. The CDR3 totals 13 residues. Germline V gene data show CDR1 as MNHEY and CDR2 as SVGAGI.

This clone was observed a single time. J is TRBJ1-4 and V is TRBV5-1, with D hard to call. V dropped 0 bases and J dropped 5 bases, with 8 bases sitting between them. In germline, CDR1 is SGHRS, CDR2 YFSETQ. There are 14 residues in the CDR3. Here the CDR3 DNA reads TGCGCCAGCAGCTTGGTGGCAGAAAATGAAAAACTGTTTTTT. Translating it yields CASSLVAENEKLFF.

The chain carries TRBV25-1 and TRBJ1-5, with 9 bases fitting TRBD1. The CDR3 spans 13 residues. The germline gives CDR1 MGHDK, CDR2 SYGVNS. Trimming at V came to 10 bases and at J to 5 bases, leaving 6 bases not matched to a gene. This chain's CDR3 is CATMGQGDQPQHF. In DNA form, the CDR3 reads TGTGCCACCATGGGACAGGGAGATCAGCCCCAGCATTTT.

This clone was found a few times. V is TRBV9 and J is TRBJ1-4; TRBD1 might be the D (5 bases). This CDR3 is 14 amino acids long. The V and J ends lost 3 bases and 6 bases respectively, with 12 bases between them. CDR1 SGDLS and CDR2 YYNGEE come from the germline V gene. In DNA, the CDR3 is TGTGCCAGCAGCGAGCCAGGGAATGATGAAAAACTGTTTTTT. Its translation: CASSEPGNDEKLFF.

The chain recombines TRBV28 with TRBJ2-1; 11 bases are a match to TRBD2. Germline trimming cut 6 bases from V and 9 bases from J; bases unmatched to any gene: 4. Germline V lookup: CDR1 MDHEN, CDR2 SYDVKM. The CDR3 loop spans 13 amino acids. This CDR3 is CASRTSGSPEQFF. The CDR3, as DNA: TGTGCCAGCAGAACTAGCGGGAGCCCTGAGCAGTTCTTC.

The rearrangement uses TRBV10-1 and TRBJ2-1; 9 nucleotides align to TRBD2. J gave up 8 bases and V 3 bases, and 8 bases lay outside the gene matches. Germline V gene lookup returns CDR1 WNHNN and CDR2 SYGVQD (reference sequence). The CDR3 is 15 amino acids. CDR3 bases: TGCGCCAGCAGTGATATGGCGGGAGGGACCGATGAGCAGTTCTTC. Translation: CASSDMAGGTDEQFF.

This chain uses TRBV11-1 with TRBJ2-3; a possible D gene is TRBD2 (6 bases). This CDR3 region has 13 residues. With 1 base removed from V and 5 bases from J, the gap between germline ends came to 7 bases. Germline V gene data show CDR1 as SGHAT and CDR2 as FQDESV (reference sequence). CDR3 nucleotide sequence: TGTGCCAGCAGCTTAGAGGGACTAGATACGCAGTATTTT. Protein sequence: CASSLEGLDTQYF. The entire variable domain, with the rest obtained from reference TRBV11-1 and TRBJ2-3, is as follows: EAEVAQSPRYKITEKSQAVAFWCDPISGHATLYWYRQILGQGPELLVQFQDESVVDDSQLPKDRFSAERLKGVDSTLKIQPAELGDSAMYLCASSLEGLDTQYFGPGTRLTVL.

The V call is TRBV6-5, the J call TRBJ1-5; possible D gene TRBD1, 6 bases. V was shortened by 6 bases and J by 2 bases, with 14 bases between the two germline ends. The CDR3 extends over 15 amino acids. Germline V CDR1 and CDR2: MNHEY, SVGAGI. DNA of the CDR3: TGTGCCAGCAGCCTACAGGGCTTAGGCAATCAGCCCCAGCATTTT. As protein: CASSLQGLGNQPQHF.

This chain uses TRBV28 with TRBJ1-2; D remains unclear. The germline gives CDR1 MDHEN, CDR2 SYDVKM. This CDR3 region has 12 residues. V was pared by 8 bases and J by 0 bases, with 7 bases between. CDR3 nucleotides: TGTGCCAGCTCTGCGGCTAACTATGGCTACACCTTC. Its protein is CASSAANYGYTF.

The chain carries TRBV3-1 (or the pseudogene TRBV3-2) and TRBJ2-7; D unresolved. Trimming took 6 bases from V and 2 from J, leaving 5 bases between them. This CDR3 comprises 11 residues. Germline V gene lookup returns CDR1 LGHDT and CDR2 YNNKEL (reference sequence). CDR3 coding DNA: TGTGCCAGCAGTTCTACCTACGAGCAGTACTTC. Its translation is CASSSTYEQYF.

This clone was counted a single time. The J gene is TRBJ2-7, the V gene TRBV12-3 or TRBV12-4; D call uncertain. The CDR3 has 13 residues. The ends were cut back, 3 bases at V and 0 bases at J, with 6 bases in the middle. CDR3 nucleotide sequence: TGTGCCAGCAGTTTGATTAGCTCCTACGAGCAGTACTTC. Residues: CASSLISSYEQYF.

The rearrangement uses TRBV3-1 (or the pseudogene TRBV3-2) and TRBJ2-7; tentative D call: TRBD2 (6 bases). The V and J ends lost 3 bases and 6 bases respectively, with 21 bases between them. Germline V gene sequence: CDR1 LGHDT, CDR2 YNNKEL (reference sequence). The CDR3 is made up of 16 amino acids. This CDR3 is CASSQTGTRYQGEQYF. The CDR3 DNA reads TGTGCCAGCAGCCAGACCGGGACTCGCTATCAAGGCGAGCAGTACTTC.

V gene TRBV5-5 combines with J gene TRBJ2-7, with D perhaps TRBD1 (5 bases). The CDR3 sequence is 13 residues long. Per germline, CDR1 SGHKS and CDR2 YYEKEE (reference sequence). V was trimmed by 4 bases and J by 4 bases, leaving 12 bases between them. Here the CDR3 DNA reads TGTGCCAGCAGCACCGAAGGGGCATACGAGCAGTACTTC. It is translated as CASSTEGAYEQYF. Variable domain in full (rest from reference TRBV5-5 and TRBJ2-7): DAGVTQSPTHLIKTRGQQVTLRCSPISGHKSVSWYQQVLGQGPQFIFQYYEKEERGRGNFPDRFSARQFPNYSSELNVNALLLGDSALYLCASSTEGAYEQYFGPGTRLTVT.

This chain joins TRBV7-6 and TRBJ1-2; 8 bases map to TRBD1. CDR1 is SGHVS and CDR2 is FNYEAQ in the germline V gene. The CDR3 consists of 15 residues. Germline trimming cut 6 bases from V and 4 bases from J; bases unmatched to any gene: 10. The CDR3 region has the DNA TGTGCCAGCAGTACCGCGGACAGGGCGGGCTATGGCTACACCTTC. Amino acids: CASSTADRAGYGYTF. Together with reference TRBV7-6 and TRBJ1-2, the CDR3 gives the full variable domain: GAGVSQSPRYKVTKRGQDVALRCDPISGHVSLYWYRQALGQGPEFLTYFNYEAQQDKSGLPNDRFSAERPEGSISTLTIQRTEQRDSAMYRCASSTADRAGYGYTFGSGTRLTVV.

In this sample, this clone turned up once. The chain is built from TRBV27 and TRBJ2-7; D is perhaps TRBD1 (5 bases). With 2 bases removed from V and 3 bases from J, the gap between germline ends came to 8 bases. Germline CDR1 and CDR2: MNHEY and SMNVEV (reference sequence). The CDR3 loop spans 13 amino acids. CDR3 coding DNA: TGTGCCAGCAGTTTAAGGACACACTACGAGCAGTACTTC. It specifies CASSLRTHYEQYF.